The TCR beta chain described here comes from a study of monozygotic twins with inflammatory bowel disease. General study points: Healthy twins showed more clonotype sharing with others than IBD patients, especially patients with disease activity.

T cells were not sorted, and total RNA was isolated straight from whole blood. Germline V gives CDR1 SGHDN, CDR2 FVKESK. The CDR3 has 14 residues. Template-switch reactions added UMIs with a 6-nucleotide sample barcode. One entry per CDR3 protein, without DNA, is what TCRdb gives after re-calling the 5' RACE reads. The table for this sample gives just over 300,000 distinct CDR3 sequences. Note on this clonotype: Its antigen is currently unknown.

The chain uses TRBV14 and TRBJ2-1; TCRdb names TRBD2, which stays unverified in the absence of DNA. Sequenced: blood. The receptor was isolated from a human donor with ulcerative colitis or Crohn's disease, or a healthy co-twin of an affected twin (not recorded which). This CDR3 is CASSEQLASHEQFF.